This T cell receptor (beta chain) was recovered during a study of blood T cell repertoires in COVID-19. Study as a whole: Samples of COVID-19 (acute and convalescent) were obtained from the United States, Italy and Spain.

Data came from immunoSEQ multiplex PCR; TCRdb stores just in-frame clones and leaves some out. The sample lists approximately 190,000 clones, 75% to 90% occurring once. This CDR3 is 16 amino acids long. The trim removed 5 bases at V and 4 bases at J, leaving 10 bases unmatched. Looked up from germline, CDR1 is SGHVS and CDR2 is FQNEAQ. The sequence derives from a woman aged 35 to 49 with acute or convalescent COVID-19. The chain has TRBV7-8 and TRBJ1-3; 8 bases map to TRBD1. Input material: peripheral blood. CDR3 bases: TGTGCCAGCAGCAGGAGGGACAGGTTGTCCGGAAACACCATATATTTT. It is translated as CASSRRDRLSGNTIYF.